Listed here is a single TCR beta chain. Its antigen is not known. Sequenced by immunoSEQ multiplex PCR; TCRdb stores in-frame clones only, minus some. The sample has some 2.4 million clones; over 85% are singletons. The healthy adult donors were HIV-negative and reported no recent acute infections or vaccinations. A split of CD4+ cells into CD45RA+ naive and CD45RA-negative memory subsets was performed. Germline lookup yields CDR1 MNHEY and CDR2 SVGAGI. The CDR3 is made up of 14 amino acids. V was cut by 8 bases and J by 5 bases, with 18 bases left in between. This sample is part of a study of shared clonotypes between healthy human individuals. Study-wide results and limits: Apart from blood, nothing was sampled; tissue repertoires likely differ.

The source is a man younger than 35 in good health. Some clones in this sample may be carry-over from other donors' samples. Sequenced input: naive CD4+ T cells from PBMCs. Subset indicated: CD45RA+ positively selected. This chain joins TRBV6-5 and TRBJ2-5, with D maybe TRBD2 (6 bases). The CDR3 here is CASHAPGRTETQYF. As DNA, the CDR3 is TGTGCCAGCCATGCTCCAGGGAGGACGGAGACCCAGTACTTC.